This TCR beta chain was sequenced in a study of radiotherapy plus CTLA-4 blockade in lung cancer. General study points: The best prediction of response reportedly came from early blood T cell clone dynamics, with interferon-beta. The study found tumor-derived TCR clones expanded in blood after radiotherapy plus ipilimumab.

The repertoire was sequenced with immunoSEQ multiplex PCR; TCRdb's copy has only in-frame clones and lacks some. The table records around 100,000 clones, roughly four fifths of them present only once. CTLA-4 blockade with ipilimumab, together with focal radiation, was given to patients with chemo-refractory metastatic non-small-cell lung cancer. There are a few counts of this clone. Its specificity is not known. Deletions cut 4 bases from V and 3 bases from J, with 14 bases between. The CDR3 loop spans 14 amino acids. From germline, CDR1 is SGHDT and CDR2 YYEEEE. The specimen comprised peripheral blood, sampled from a patient treated with radiotherapy plus ipilimumab. V and J are TRBV5-6 and TRBJ2-7; TRBD2 might be the D (5 bases). The TCR comes from a human donor with non-small cell lung cancer that progressed on radiotherapy plus ipilimumab. Some clones in this sample may be carry-over from other donors' samples. This chain's CDR3 is CASSQTYGIYEQYF. As DNA, the CDR3 is TGTGCCAGCAGCCAGACATACGGGATCTACGAGCAGTACTTC.